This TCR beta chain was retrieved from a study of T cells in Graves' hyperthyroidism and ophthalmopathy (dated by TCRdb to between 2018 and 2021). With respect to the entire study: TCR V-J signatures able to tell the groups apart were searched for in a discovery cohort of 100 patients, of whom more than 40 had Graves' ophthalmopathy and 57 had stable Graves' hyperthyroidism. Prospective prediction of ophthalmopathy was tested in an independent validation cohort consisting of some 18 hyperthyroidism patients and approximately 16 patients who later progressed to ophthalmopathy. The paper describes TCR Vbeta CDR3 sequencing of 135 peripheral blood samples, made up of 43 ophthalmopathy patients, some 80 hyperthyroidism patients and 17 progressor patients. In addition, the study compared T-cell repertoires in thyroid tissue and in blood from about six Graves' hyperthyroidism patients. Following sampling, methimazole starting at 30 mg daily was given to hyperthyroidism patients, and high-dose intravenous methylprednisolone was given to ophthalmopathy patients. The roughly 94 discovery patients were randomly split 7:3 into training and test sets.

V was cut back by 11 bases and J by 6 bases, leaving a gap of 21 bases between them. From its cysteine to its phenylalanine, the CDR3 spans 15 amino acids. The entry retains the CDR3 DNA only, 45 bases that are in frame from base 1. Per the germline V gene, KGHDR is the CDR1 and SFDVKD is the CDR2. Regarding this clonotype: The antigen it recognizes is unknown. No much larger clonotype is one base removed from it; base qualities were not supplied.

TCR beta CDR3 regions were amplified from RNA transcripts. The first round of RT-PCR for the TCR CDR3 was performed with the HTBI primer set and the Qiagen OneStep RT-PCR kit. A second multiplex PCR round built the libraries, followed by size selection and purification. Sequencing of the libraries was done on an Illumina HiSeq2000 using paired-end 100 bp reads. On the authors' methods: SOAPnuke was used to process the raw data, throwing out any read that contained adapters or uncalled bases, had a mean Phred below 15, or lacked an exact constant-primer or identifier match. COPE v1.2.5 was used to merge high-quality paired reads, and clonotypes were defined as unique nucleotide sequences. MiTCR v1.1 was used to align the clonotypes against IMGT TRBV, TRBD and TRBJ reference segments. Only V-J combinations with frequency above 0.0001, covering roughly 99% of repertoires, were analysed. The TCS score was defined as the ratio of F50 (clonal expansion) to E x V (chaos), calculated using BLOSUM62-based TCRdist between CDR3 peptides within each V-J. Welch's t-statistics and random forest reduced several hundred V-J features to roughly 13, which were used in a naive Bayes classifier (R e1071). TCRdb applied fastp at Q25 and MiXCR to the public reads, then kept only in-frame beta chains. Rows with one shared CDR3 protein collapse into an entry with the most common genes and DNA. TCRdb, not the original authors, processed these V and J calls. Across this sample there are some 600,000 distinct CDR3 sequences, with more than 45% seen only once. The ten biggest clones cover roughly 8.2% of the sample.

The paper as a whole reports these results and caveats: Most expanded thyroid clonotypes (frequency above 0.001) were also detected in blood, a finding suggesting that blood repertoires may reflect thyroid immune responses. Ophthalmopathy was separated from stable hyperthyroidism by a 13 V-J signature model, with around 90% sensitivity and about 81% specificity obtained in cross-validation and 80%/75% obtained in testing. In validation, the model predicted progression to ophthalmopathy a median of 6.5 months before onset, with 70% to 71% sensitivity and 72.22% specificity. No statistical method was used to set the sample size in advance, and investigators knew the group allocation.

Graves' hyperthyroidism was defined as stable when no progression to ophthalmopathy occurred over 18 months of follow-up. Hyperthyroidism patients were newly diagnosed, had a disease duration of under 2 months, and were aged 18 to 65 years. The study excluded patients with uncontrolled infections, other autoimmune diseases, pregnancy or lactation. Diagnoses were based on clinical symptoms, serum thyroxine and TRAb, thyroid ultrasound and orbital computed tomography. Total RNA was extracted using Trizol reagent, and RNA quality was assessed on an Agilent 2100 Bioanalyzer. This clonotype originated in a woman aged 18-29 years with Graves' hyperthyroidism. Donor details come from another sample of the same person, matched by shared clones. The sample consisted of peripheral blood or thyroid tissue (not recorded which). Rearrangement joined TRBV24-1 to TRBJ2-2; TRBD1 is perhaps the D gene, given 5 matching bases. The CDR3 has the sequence CASSLLKGRSGELFF. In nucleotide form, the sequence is TGTGCCAGCAGCTTACTGAAGGGGCGGTCCGGGGAGCTGTTTTTT.